These 32 T cell receptor beta chains were all obtained from the same sample, sequenced in a study of T cells after yellow fever vaccination. TCRdb reprocessed the 5' RACE reads with MiXCR, giving one entry per CDR3 protein. Among some 670,000 distinct CDR3 sequences listed, roughly an eighth were seen once. This specimen consisted of PBMCs, obtained on the day of the yellow fever booster vaccination. The receptor source for this set is a man between 25 and 39 years old who received the YFV17D yellow fever vaccine.

The chain recombines TRBV30 with TRBJ2-3; D might be TRBD1 (6 bases). This CDR3 contains 14 residues. Per the germline V gene, CDR1 is GTSNPN and CDR2 is SVGIG (reference sequence). V shed 4 bases and J shed 4 bases, with 15 bases lying between them. CDR3 loop: CAWNRGYPSDTQYF. CDR3 bases: TGTGCCTGGAATAGGGGGTACCCCTCAGATACGCAGTATTTT. Combining the CDR3 with reference TRBV30 and TRBJ2-3 gives the whole variable domain SQTIHQWPATLVQPVGSPLSLECTVEGTSNPNLYWYRQAAGRGLQLLFYSVGIGQISSEVPQNLSASRPQDRQFILSSKKLLLSDSGFYLCAWNRGYPSDTQYFGPGTRLTVL.

Turning to this clonotype: A junction boundary mismatches the germline segment, possibly from a read error. The V call is TRBV20-1, the J call TRBJ2-6; D is ambiguous. This CDR3 is built from 18 residues. Germline-derived CDR1 and CDR2 are DFQATT and SNEGSKA (reference sequence). CDR3 residues: CCARDPRLPSSGANVLTF. The CDR3 DNA reads as TGCTGTGCTAGAGATCCCAGGTTACCCAGCTCTGGGGCCAACGTCCTGACTTTC.

This clonotype was recorded a few times. The V call is TRBV6-1, the J call TRBJ1-5; TRBD1 aligns across 9 bases. The germline V gene has CDR1 MNHNS and CDR2 SASEGT. The junction had 8 bases not matched to a gene; V was cut back by 5 bases and J by 6 bases. This CDR3 comprises 15 residues. The CDR3 is CASSPWTGEAQPQHF. DNA of the CDR3: TGTGCCAGCAGTCCATGGACAGGGGAGGCTCAGCCCCAGCATTTT.

A few counts support this clonotype. The chain combines TRBV20-1 with TRBJ2-1; D gene unclear. CDR3 size: 15 residues. With 6 bases removed from V and 2 bases from J, the gap between germline ends came to 17 bases. CDR1 and CDR2 from the germline V gene are DFQATT and SNEGSKA (reference sequence). The DNA of the CDR3 is TGCAGTGCAGCCGAGGTGAGGAATGCCTACAATGAGCAGTTCTTC. It is translated as CSAAEVRNAYNEQFF.

This chain connects TRBV7-2 to TRBJ2-1; 8 bases are shared with TRBD2. The V and J ends lost 5 bases and 3 bases, in that order; junction bases with no gene match: 6. The CDR3 length is 15 residues. Germline V gene data show CDR1 as SGHTA and CDR2 as FQGNSA. The CDR3 DNA is TGTGCCAGCAGCACAGCGGGAGTCTACTACAATGAGCAGTTCTTC. Translation gives CASSTAGVYYNEQFF. The whole variable domain, filled in from reference TRBV7-2 and TRBJ2-1, reads GAGVSQSPSNKVTEKGKDVELRCDPISGHTALYWYRQSLGQGLEFLIYFQGNSAPDKSGLPSDRFSAERTGGSVSTLTIQRTQQEDSAVYLCASSTAGVYYNEQFFGPGTRLTVL.

The rearrangement uses TRBV6-8 and TRBJ2-7; 15 bases fit TRBD2. The CDR3 consists of 17 residues. V was clipped by 3 bases and J by 4 bases; unmatched bases: 7. The germline V gene has CDR1 MNHGY and CDR2 SAAAGT. CDR3 DNA: TGTGCCAGCAGTTATCATGGACTAGCGGGAGGGCCGTACGAGCAGTACTTC. Translation gives CASSYHGLAGGPYEQYF.

This clonotype came up a few times. This chain joins TRBV7-9 and TRBJ1-4; D gene ambiguous. The CDR3 sequence is 16 residues long. Between the trimmed V and J ends, which lost 6 bases and 0 bases, there was a span of 14 bases. Germline loops: CDR1 SEHNR, CDR2 FQNEAQ (reference sequence). CDR3 residues: CASSSTYRATNEKLFF. The CDR3, as DNA: TGTGCCAGCAGTTCTACATACAGAGCAACTAATGAAAAACTGTTTTTT.

This sequence joins TRBV6-2 or TRBV6-3 and TRBJ2-1, with D possibly TRBD2 on 6 matching bases. The CDR3 loop spans 16 amino acids. Looked up from germline, CDR1 is MNHEY and CDR2 is SVGEGT. Deletions cut 2 bases from V and 5 bases from J, with 16 bases between. The CDR3 sequence is CASSYRGLPINNEQFF. The CDR3 DNA follows: TGTGCCAGCAGTTACAGGGGACTGCCAATTAACAATGAGCAGTTCTTC.

This clonotype was observed a handful of times. The CDR3 protein is CASSVTTGPNEKLFF. DNA of the CDR3: TGTGCCAGCAGCGTAACGACAGGGCCTAATGAAAAACTGTTTTTT. This chain links TRBV9 with TRBJ1-4, with 7 bases aligning to TRBD1. Germline V gene sequence: CDR1 SGDLS, CDR2 YYNGEE. The CDR3 loop spans 15 amino acids. V was pared by 1 base and J by 3 bases, with 3 bases of the junction left unmatched.

This chain links TRBV27 with TRBJ2-7; no definite D call. Looked up from germline, CDR1 is MNHEY and CDR2 is SMNVEV (reference sequence). With 3 bases removed from V and 2 bases from J, the gap between germline ends came to 5 bases. This CDR3 is built from 12 residues. Here the CDR3 reads CASSFIPYEQYF. Here the CDR3 DNA reads TGTGCCAGCAGTTTTATACCCTACGAGCAGTACTTC.

The CDR3 bases are TGTGCCAGCAGCTTGACCAGGGGAATGACAGATACGCAGTATTTT. This gives the protein CASSLTRGMTDTQYF. This chain joins TRBV11-2 and TRBJ2-3; possible D gene TRBD1, 6 bases. The V gene lost 3 bases and the J gene lost 3 bases, with 13 bases spanning the gap. The CDR3 runs to 15 residues. CDR1 SGHAT and CDR2 FQNNGV come from the germline V gene.

The chain combines TRBV24-1 with TRBJ2-7; D is possibly TRBD2 (6 bases). The CDR3 length is 17 residues. Germline V lookup: CDR1 KGHDR, CDR2 SFDVKD. Trimming removed 5 bases at V and 4 bases at J, with 23 bases between. CDR3 nucleotide sequence: TGTGCCACCAGTGGCCCTGCGGAGAGCGGGTCGAAGTACGAGCAGTACTTC. Its translation: CATSGPAESGSKYEQYF.

The sample holds a few counts of this clonotype. The gene calls are TRBV12-3 or TRBV12-4 and TRBJ2-1, with D tentatively TRBD1 or TRBD2 (5 bases each). The ends were cut back, 5 bases at V and 6 bases at J, with 17 bases in the middle. The CDR3 contains 15 residues. CDR3 sequence (DNA): TGTGCCAGCAGTCCTATCGGGACGCGACCCAATGAGCAGTTCTTC. Translation: CASSPIGTRPNEQFF.

At least ten counts were recorded for this clonotype. The chain carries TRBV7-9 and TRBJ2-5; unclear D gene. The germline CDR1 and CDR2 sequences are SEHNR and FQNEAQ (reference sequence). With 5 bases removed from V and 2 bases from J, the gap between germline ends came to 3 bases. The CDR3 runs to 11 residues. CDR3 nucleotides: TGTGCCAGCAGCCGACAAGAGACCCAGTACTTC. Its translation is CASSRQETQYF.

The genes are TRBV7-3 and TRBJ1-4; the match to TRBD1 covers 7 bases. Germline lookup yields CDR1 SGHTA and CDR2 FQGTGA. The CDR3 covers 17 residues. Trimming at V came to 5 bases and at J to 0 bases, leaving 9 bases not matched to a gene. DNA for the CDR3: TGTGCCAGCAGCCTTGACAGGGTGGATGCAACTAATGAAAAACTGTTTTTT. Translation: CASSLDRVDATNEKLFF.

This clonotype appeared many times. This rearrangement joins TRBV9 to TRBJ1-6, with D possibly being TRBD1 (5 bases). Germline CDR1 and CDR2: SGDLS and YYNGEE. Trimming removed 4 bases at V and 8 bases at J, with 13 bases between. The CDR3 covers 14 residues. The CDR3 DNA reads as TGTGCCAGCAGCCCCTCGGGACGTTATTCACCCCTCCACTTT. This translates into CASSPSGRYSPLHF.

This clonotype was counted between two and nine times. CDR3 amino acids: CASSVTGNNEKLFF. The CDR3 DNA follows: TGTGCCAGCAGCGTGACAGGAAATAATGAAAAACTGTTTTTT. This sequence joins TRBV5-4 and TRBJ1-4; tentatively, D is TRBD1 (6 bases). The ends were cut back, 4 bases at V and 4 bases at J, with 11 bases in the middle. The CDR3 loop spans 14 amino acids. Germline CDR1 is SGHNT and CDR2 is YYREEE (reference sequence).

The V and J genes are TRBV12-3 or TRBV12-4 and TRBJ1-6, with D tentatively TRBD1 (5 bases). CDR3 size: 15 residues. The ends were cut back, 4 bases at V and 7 bases at J, with 14 bases in the middle. The CDR3 bases are TGTGCCAGCAGTTCCCCCACAGGAACGAATTCACCCCTCCACTTT. Amino acids: CASSSPTGTNSPLHF.

The genes are TRBV7-2 and TRBJ2-1, with a weak D call TRBD2 (6 bases). V dropped 1 base and J dropped 4 bases, with 11 bases sitting between them. Germline-derived CDR1 and CDR2 are SGHTA and FQGNSA. The CDR3 sequence is 15 residues long. The CDR3 reads CASSLVGGNYNEQFF. The CDR3 DNA is TGTGCCAGCAGCTTAGTTGGCGGGAATTACAATGAGCAGTTCTTC.

The rearrangement links TRBV5-1 to TRBJ2-2; no clear D. Germline V gives CDR1 SGHRS, CDR2 YFSETQ. V was cut by 6 bases and J by 8 bases, with 17 bases left in between. The CDR3 totals 14 residues. CDR3 loop: CASTPLSGGGELFF. DNA for the CDR3: TGCGCCAGCACCCCCCTCTCTGGTGGAGGGGAGCTGTTTTTT.

This clonotype occurred many times. The chain carries TRBV7-8 and TRBJ2-1, with 7 bases identical to TRBD2. After removal of 5 bases from V and 0 bases from J, the junction contained 10 bases not matched to a gene. Germline V gene lookup returns CDR1 SGHVS and CDR2 FQNEAQ. The CDR3 is 17 residues long. For the CDR3, the DNA is TGTGCCAGCAGCCGACAAAAAGCGGGAAGCTCCTACAATGAGCAGTTCTTC. This encodes CASSRQKAGSSYNEQFF. Full variable domain (missing parts from reference TRBV7-8 and TRBJ2-1): GAGVSQSPRYKVAKRGQDVALRCDPISGHVSLFWYQQALGQGPEFLTYFQNEAQLDKSGLPSDRFFAERPEGSVSTLKIQRTQQEDSAVYLCASSRQKAGSSYNEQFFGPGTRLTVL.

This clonotype turned up a few times. The chain links TRBV12-3 or TRBV12-4 to TRBJ2-7; TRBD2 is a possible D gene (6 bases). This CDR3 is 13 amino acids long. V was pared by 5 bases and J by 3 bases, with 11 bases between. CDR3 sequence reads: CASSRGDFYEQYF. CDR3 nucleotides: TGTGCCAGCAGTCGCGGGGATTTCTACGAGCAGTACTTC.

The rearrangement links TRBV7-2 to TRBJ2-7, with 10 bases lining up with TRBD2. Germline V CDR1 and CDR2: SGHTA, FQGNSA. This CDR3 is 15 amino acids long. The V gene end was trimmed by 4 bases and the J gene end by 7 bases; junction bases not matched to a gene: 10. The CDR3 DNA reads TGTGCCAGCAGCTCCCAACCACAGACTAGCGGGGAGCAGTACTTC. Protein sequence: CASSSQPQTSGEQYF.

The chain is built from TRBV6-1 and TRBJ2-7; D uncertain. This CDR3 has 13 residues. Germline V gene lookup returns CDR1 MNHNS and CDR2 SASEGT. With 0 bases removed from V and 7 bases from J, the gap between germline ends came to 10 bases. For the CDR3, the DNA is TGTGCCAGCAGTGAAGCAGCTCGATGGGAGCAGTACTTC. Translation: CASSEAARWEQYF.

The rearrangement joins TRBV18 to TRBJ2-1; 15 nucleotides match TRBD2. V shed 2 bases, J shed 9 bases, and the junction held 5 bases outside the gene matches. The CDR3 has 16 residues. Germline lookup yields CDR1 KGHSH and CDR2 LQKENI. In DNA form, the CDR3 reads TGTGCCAGCTCACCAAGTTGGGGACTAGCGGGAGGTGAGCAGTTCTTC. As protein: CASSPSWGLAGGEQFF. The whole variable domain, remainder taken from reference TRBV18 and TRBJ2-1, is NAGVMQNPRHLVRRRGQEARLRCSPMKGHSHVYWYRQLPEEGLKFMVYLQKENIIDESGMPKERFSAEFPKEGPSILRIQQVVRGDSAAYFCASSPSWGLAGGEQFFGPGTRLTVL.

For this clonotype: One end of the junction is discordant with germline, which a read error may explain. The chain carries TRBV5-4 and TRBJ2-5; TRBD1 matches 9 bases. Germline V CDR1 and CDR2: SGHNT, YYREEE (reference sequence). This CDR3 spans 15 amino acids. CDR3 sequence: CASSWTGASAETQSF. DNA of the CDR3: TGTGCCAGCAGTTGGACAGGGGCTAGCGCGGAGACCCAGTCCTTC.

This clonotype was counted only a few times. The chain employs TRBV9 and TRBJ1-1; D is uncertain. CDR1 SGDLS and CDR2 YYNGEE come from the germline V gene. The CDR3 extends over 13 amino acids. V lost 3 bases to trimming and J lost 6 bases, with 12 bases between them. This CDR3 reads CASSAGDYPEAFF. CDR3 bases: TGTGCCAGCAGCGCGGGAGATTACCCTGAAGCTTTCTTT.

In its sample, this clonotype was seen a few times. This chain connects TRBV5-1 to TRBJ2-7; perhaps TRBD1 as D (5 bases). Germline lookup yields CDR1 SGHRS and CDR2 YFSETQ. V lost 4 bases and J lost 0, with 17 bases in between. This CDR3 has 16 amino acids. The chain's CDR3 is CASSPDGAGPSYEQYF. CDR3 bases: TGCGCCAGCAGCCCTGACGGAGCAGGGCCCTCCTACGAGCAGTACTTC.

In this sample, this clonotype turned up a few times. The V gene is TRBV7-2, the J gene TRBJ2-7; D is undetermined. Looked up from germline, CDR1 is SGHTA and CDR2 is FQGNSA. The CDR3 runs 12 residues. The V gene lost 0 bases and the J gene lost 5 bases, with 5 bases spanning the gap. CDR3 sequence: CASSLAVNEQYF. DNA of the CDR3: TGTGCCAGCAGCTTAGCGGTAAACGAGCAGTACTTC.

This clonotype was seen more than once but under ten times. V gene TRBV29-1 combines with J gene TRBJ1-1, with a weak D call TRBD1 (5 bases). Germline CDR1 reads SQVTM; CDR2 reads ANQGSEA. V dropped 2 bases and J dropped 1 base, with 11 bases sitting between them. There are 14 residues in the CDR3. CDR3 bases: TGCAGCGTTGAATCAGGGAGCTGGAACACTGAAGCTTTCTTT. Protein sequence: CSVESGSWNTEAFF.

This clonotype was counted only a few times. The V and J genes are TRBV5-4 and TRBJ2-1; TRBD2 might be the D (6 bases). CDR1 and CDR2 from the germline V gene are SGHNT and YYREEE (reference sequence). With 4 bases removed from V and 2 bases from J, the gap between germline ends came to 13 bases. The CDR3 loop spans 15 amino acids. This CDR3 reads CASSPRDFAYNEQFF. The CDR3 DNA is TGTGCCAGCAGCCCACGGGACTTCGCCTACAATGAGCAGTTCTTC.

This clonotype was counted between two and nine times. V is TRBV5-1 and J is TRBJ2-4, with unresolved D. Germline V gene data show CDR1 as SGHRS and CDR2 as YFSETQ. With 4 bases removed from V and 0 bases from J, the gap between germline ends came to 8 bases. This CDR3 spans 14 amino acids. Here the CDR3 reads CASSAGLAKNIQYF. In DNA form, the CDR3 reads TGCGCCAGCAGCGCCGGATTAGCCAAAAACATTCAGTACTTC.